What follows describes a single TCR beta chain. The antigen is undetermined. A single base separates this from a much larger clone, so it may be a read error. Aged 18 to 65, hyperthyroidism patients had been newly diagnosed, with under 2 months' duration. Exclusion applied to patients with other autoimmune diseases, uncontrolled infections, pregnancy or lactation. The sample is drawn from a study of Graves' ophthalmopathy and Graves' hyperthyroidism. As for the study in general: No progression to ophthalmopathy over 18 months defined stable hyperthyroidism.

The germline CDR1 and CDR2 sequences are SGHRS and YFSETQ. The CDR3 extends over 16 amino acids. Trimming at V came to 0 bases and at J to 2 bases, leaving 8 bases not matched to a gene. General study findings and limits: Blood also contained most of the expanded thyroid clonotypes above 0.001 frequency.

Amplifying from RNA transcripts, the study obtained TCR beta CDR3 regions. HTBI primers were employed in first-round RT-PCR, then a second-round multiplex PCR followed. MiXCR, run by TCRdb on the multiplex PCR reads, gives a single entry per CDR3 protein. The data hold roughly 1.1 million distinct CDR3 sequences, with about 35% observed a single time. V is TRBV5-1 and J is TRBJ2-7; 7 bases are shared with TRBD1. Sequenced sample: peripheral blood or thyroid tissue (not recorded which). This clonotype originated in an adult man with Graves' hyperthyroidism. CDR3 in DNA: TGCGCCAGCAGCTTGGGCCGGGACAGTGCGCCCTACGAGCAGTACTTC. Translation gives CASSLGRDSAPYEQYF.